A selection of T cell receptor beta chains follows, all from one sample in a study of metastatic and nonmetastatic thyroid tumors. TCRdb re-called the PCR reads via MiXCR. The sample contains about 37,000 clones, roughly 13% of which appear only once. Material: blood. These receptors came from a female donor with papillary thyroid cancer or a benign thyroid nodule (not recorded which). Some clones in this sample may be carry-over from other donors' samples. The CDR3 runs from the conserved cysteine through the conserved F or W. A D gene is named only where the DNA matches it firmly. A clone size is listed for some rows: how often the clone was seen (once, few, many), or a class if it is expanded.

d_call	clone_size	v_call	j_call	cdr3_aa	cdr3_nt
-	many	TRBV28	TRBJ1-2	CASKLGGDYGYTF	TGTGCCAGCAAGCTGGGGGGGGACTATGGCTACACCTTC
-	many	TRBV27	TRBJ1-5	CASSLGGIGNQPQHF	TGTGCCAGCAGTCTAGGGGGTATCGGCAATCAGCCCCAGCATTTT
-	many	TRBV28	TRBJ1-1	CASSQRRTTEAFF	TGTGCCAGCAGCCAGCGGCGGACGACTGAAGCTTTCTTT
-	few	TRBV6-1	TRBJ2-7	CASIRGSADYEQYF	TGTGCCAGCATTAGGGGTTCGGCAGACTACGAGCAGTACTTC
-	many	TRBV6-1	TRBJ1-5	CASSEVYGYQPQHF	TGTGCCAGCAGTGAAGTGTATGGATATCAGCCCCAGCATTTT
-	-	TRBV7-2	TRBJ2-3	CASSVGGSTDTQYF	TGTGCCAGCAGTGTGGGGGGATCCACAGATACGCAGTATTTT
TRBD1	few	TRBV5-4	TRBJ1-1	CASSLRQGIHTEAFF	TGTGCCAGCAGCTTGCGACAGGGTATCCACACTGAAGCTTTCTTT
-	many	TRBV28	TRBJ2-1	CASSDRGYDEQFF	TGTGCCAGCAGTGATAGGGGGTACGATGAGCAGTTCTTC
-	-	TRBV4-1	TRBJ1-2	CASSQGVVGGDYGYTF	TGCGCCAGCAGCCAAGGGGTGGTTGGGGGCGACTATGGCTACACCTTC
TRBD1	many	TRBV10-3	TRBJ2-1	CAISRDRGRSGVYNEQFF	TGTGCCATCAGTAGAGACAGGGGGCGTAGCGGGGTCTACAATGAGCAGTTCTTC
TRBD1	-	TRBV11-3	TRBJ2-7	CASSLDRVSYEQYF	TGTGCCAGCAGCCTGGACAGGGTATCCTACGAGCAGTACTTC
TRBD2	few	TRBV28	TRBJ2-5	CASSGTGTSGTQETQYF	TGTGCCAGCAGTGGCACTGGTACTAGCGGGACCCAAGAGACCCAGTACTTC
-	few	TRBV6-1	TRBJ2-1	CASSCQRYEQFF	TGTGCCAGCAGTTGTCAAAGGTATGAGCAGTTCTTC
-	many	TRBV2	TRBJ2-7	CASSPGWSEQYF	TGTGCCAGCTCCCCAGGGTGGTCCGAGCAGTACTTC
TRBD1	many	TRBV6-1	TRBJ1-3	CASSPGGAGNTIYF	TGTGCCAGCAGCCCAGGGGGGGCTGGAAACACCATATATTTT
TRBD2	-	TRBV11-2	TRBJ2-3	CASSLRTSGWGTQYF	TGTGCCAGCAGCTTACGGACTAGCGGGTGGGGTACGCAGTATTTT
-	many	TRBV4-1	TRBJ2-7	CASSQFQGRGNEQYF	TGCGCCAGCAGCCAATTTCAAGGCAGGGGCAACGAGCAGTACTTC
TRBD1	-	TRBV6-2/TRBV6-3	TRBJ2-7	CAICVGQNYQQYF	TGTGCCATCTGCGTGGGACAGAACTACCAGCAGTACTTC
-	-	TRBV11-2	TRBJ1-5	CASSPLGDQWQSAPAF	TGTGCCAGCAGCCCCTTGGGTGATCAGTGGCAATCAGCCCCAGCATTT